These T cell receptor beta chains were read from a single sample in a study of blood T cell repertoires in COVID-19. The repertoire was sequenced with immunoSEQ multiplex PCR; TCRdb's copy has only in-frame clones and lacks some. This sample carries around 250,000 clones, 88% of them seen once, and the ten largest clones take 3.1%. Sequenced: PBMCs or T cells enriched from blood (not recorded which). The receptors come from a woman aged 40 to 50 who had been exposed to COVID-19. The CDR3 runs from the conserved cysteine through the conserved F or W. The D gene is left open where the match is weak. Rows give clone size only sometimes, using once, few, many, or a class for an expanded clone.

d_gene,j_gene,abundance,v_gene,CDR3aa,CDR3nt
.,TRBJ2-5,.,TRBV5-4,CASSLAQGGAETQYF,TGTGCCAGCAGCTTGGCTCAGGGTGGCGCAGAGACCCAGTACTTC
.,TRBJ1-1,.,TRBV7-2,CASSSGGVTEAFF,TGTGCCAGCAGCTCGGGGGGGGTCACTGAAGCTTTCTTT
TRBD2,TRBJ2-1,.,TRBV7-2,CASSARRLAGNNEQFF,TGTGCCAGCAGCGCCCGCCGACTAGCGGGGAACAATGAGCAGTTCTTC
TRBD2,TRBJ2-1,.,TRBV30,CAWSALAGVGNEQFF,TGTGCCTGGAGTGCGCTAGCGGGAGTTGGCAATGAGCAGTTCTTC
.,TRBJ1-1,.,TRBV27,CASSLVGRGAEAFF,TGTGCCAGCAGTTTAGTAGGGAGAGGCGCTGAAGCTTTCTTT
TRBD1,TRBJ1-2,.,TRBV14,CASSQQRDRGYGYTF,TGTGCCAGCAGCCAACAACGGGACAGGGGCTATGGCTACACCTTC
TRBD2,TRBJ2-2,few,TRBV9,CASTGGRETTGELFF,TGTGCCAGCACCGGAGGGCGGGAGACCACCGGGGAGCTGTTTTTT
.,TRBJ1-1,.,TRBV24-1,CATRTQSGQNTEAFF,TGTGCCACCAGGACCCAGTCAGGGCAGAACACTGAAGCTTTCTTT
.,TRBJ1-5,.,TRBV24-1,CATSDSRYSNQPQHF,TGTGCCACCAGTGATTCCCGCTATAGCAATCAGCCCCAGCATTTT
.,TRBJ1-1,.,TRBV7-9,CASSPGEPTEAFF,TGTGCCAGCAGCCCCGGGGAGCCCACTGAAGCTTTCTTT
TRBD1,TRBJ2-4,.,TRBV4-3,CASSQDRGRGNIQYF,TGCGCCAGCAGCCAAGACAGGGGGCGGGGAAACATTCAGTACTTC
TRBD1,TRBJ1-1,once,TRBV7-9,CASSLTNRGTEAFF,TGTGCCAGCAGCCTTACGAACAGGGGAACTGAAGCTTTCTTT
TRBD1,TRBJ1-2,.,TRBV3-1/TRBV3-2,CASSQPDRDYGYTF,TGTGCCAGCAGCCAACCTGACAGGGACTATGGCTACACCTTC
.,TRBJ2-4,.,TRBV19,CASSISGRQNIQYF,TGTGCCAGTAGTATTTCGGGAAGACAAAACATTCAGTACTTC
TRBD2,TRBJ2-3,.,TRBV6-2/TRBV6-3,CASSYPTWRIAGGQDTQYF,TGTGCCAGCAGTTACCCGACCTGGCGGATAGCGGGGGGGCAAGATACGCAGTATTTT
.,TRBJ2-1,.,TRBV6-2/TRBV6-3,CASSYAAGGPYNEQFF,TGTGCCAGCAGTTACGCTGCGGGCGGTCCCTACAATGAGCAGTTCTTC
TRBD2,TRBJ2-1,once,TRBV5-4,CASSSEANGGRAWQFF,TGTGCCAGCAGCTCGGAGGCGAATGGCGGGAGGGCCTGGCAGTTCTTC
TRBD1,TRBJ1-2,.,TRBV14,CASSQLVGGGYTF,TGTGCCAGCAGCCAATTGGTAGGGGGCGGCTACACCTTC
TRBD1,TRBJ1-1,.,TRBV9,CASSGGPRGAGDTEAFF,TGTGCCAGCAGCGGAGGCCCCAGGGGGGCTGGGGACACTGAAGCTTTCTTT
TRBD1,TRBJ2-4,.,TRBV6-6,CASSQQGPKNIQYF,TGTGCCAGCAGTCAACAGGGGCCCAAAAACATTCAGTACTTC
TRBD2,TRBJ2-1,.,TRBV3-1/TRBV3-2,CASSPRGGGQYEQFF,TGTGCCAGCAGCCCTCGTGGGGGGGGTCAGTATGAGCAGTTCTTC
.,TRBJ1-1,.,TRBV7-2,CASSLAGTEGNTEAFF,TGTGCCAGCAGCTTAGCCGGGACGGAGGGGAACACTGAAGCTTTCTTT
.,TRBJ1-1,.,TRBV7-2,CASSPRTDANTEAFF,TGTGCCAGCAGCCCACGGACAGATGCGAACACTGAAGCTTTCTTT
TRBD2,TRBJ2-2,.,TRBV9,CASSPPAGGNTGELFF,TGTGCCAGCAGCCCTCCAGCGGGAGGTAACACCGGGGAGCTGTTTTTT
.,TRBJ1-5,.,TRBV30,CAWSVRGYSNQPQHF,TGTGCCTGGAGTGTACGGGGGTATAGCAATCAGCCCCAGCATTTT
.,TRBJ2-1,.,TRBV7-3,CASSPNPGGRGNEQFF,TGTGCCAGCAGCCCCAATCCGGGGGGCCGGGGCAATGAGCAGTTCTTC
TRBD2,TRBJ2-3,.,TRBV11-2,CASSWGGLLTDTQYF,TGTGCCAGCAGCTGGGGGGGACTTCTCACAGATACGCAGTATTTT
.,TRBJ1-6,.,TRBV20-1,CSASITKPTYNSPLHF,TGCAGTGCTAGTATAACCAAGCCGACCTATAATTCACCCCTCCACTTT
TRBD2,TRBJ2-3,.,TRBV5-1,CASSLRLAGTDTQYF,TGTGCCAGCAGCTTAAGACTAGCGGGCACAGATACGCAGTATTTT
.,TRBJ2-1,.,TRBV11-3,CASSLGQHLNNEQFF,TGTGCCAGCAGCTTAGGACAGCACCTAAACAATGAGCAGTTCTTC
.,TRBJ2-3,once,TRBV18,CASSDQRGSTDTQYF,TGTGCCAGCTCAGACCAGAGGGGGTCCACAGATACGCAGTATTTT
.,TRBJ2-3,few,TRBV14,CASSQGVRWAQYF,TGTGCCAGCAGCCAAGGGGTCAGGTGGGCGCAGTATTTT
.,TRBJ1-2,.,TRBV4-1,CASSQEPTAYGYTF,TGCGCCAGCAGCCAAGAACCCACAGCATATGGCTACACCTTC
TRBD2,TRBJ2-1,.,TRBV4-2,CASSQAGLAGGHAYNEQFF,TGTGCCAGCAGCCAAGCGGGACTAGCGGGAGGCCATGCCTACAATGAGCAGTTCTTC
.,TRBJ1-5,once,TRBV2,CASSTSAGWAGQPQHF,TGTGCCAGCAGTACCTCCGCGGGCTGGGCGGGTCAGCCCCAGCATTTT
TRBD1,TRBJ1-2,.,TRBV3-1/TRBV3-2,CASSQETGQGLYGYTF,TGTGCCAGCAGCCAAGAAACGGGACAGGGGCTCTATGGCTACACCTTC
.,TRBJ2-3,.,TRBV11-3,CASSSTGDTQYF,TGTGCCAGCAGCTCGACAGGTGATACGCAGTATTTT
.,TRBJ1-2,.,TRBV30,CAWYAPERLRYGYTF,TGTGCCTGGTATGCCCCTGAACGCCTGCGCTATGGCTACACCTTC
.,TRBJ2-7,.,TRBV12-3/TRBV12-4,CASSLFAPLGQYF,TGTGCCAGCAGTTTATTTGCGCCCCTCGGGCAGTACTTC
.,TRBJ1-6,.,TRBV3-1/TRBV3-2,CASSRTDTNSPLHF,TGTGCCAGCAGCCGAACCGATACAAATTCACCCCTCCACTTT
.,TRBJ1-1,.,TRBV11-3,CASSPTGNTEAFF,TGTGCCAGCAGCCCGACGGGGAACACTGAAGCTTTCTTT
.,TRBJ2-3,.,TRBV25-1,CASSARQGRADTQYF,TGTGCCAGCAGTGCCCGACAGGGGAGGGCAGATACGCAGTATTTT
TRBD2,TRBJ2-5,.,TRBV7-2,CASSSPSWAGGSETQYF,TGTGCCAGCAGCTCCCCTTCTTGGGCGGGAGGCTCAGAGACCCAGTACTTC
TRBD2,TRBJ2-5,once,TRBV28,CASKTSGGEETQYF,TGTGCCAGCAAAACTAGCGGGGGGGAAGAGACCCAGTACTTC
TRBD2,TRBJ2-1,.,TRBV27,CASSASGGAYNEQFF,TGTGCCAGCAGCGCTAGCGGGGGGGCGTACAATGAGCAGTTCTTC
.,TRBJ1-2,once,TRBV12-3/TRBV12-4,CASSLGGVYGYTF,TGTGCCAGCAGTTTGGGGGGTGTCTATGGCTACACCTTC
TRBD2,TRBJ2-7,.,TRBV7-6,CASSRSGGGADYEQYF,TGTGCCAGCAGCCGATCGGGCGGGGGGGCCGATTACGAGCAGTACTTC
.,TRBJ1-2,.,TRBV5-1,CASSDGHSGVYGYTF,TGTGCCAGCAGCGACGGCCATAGCGGGGTCTATGGCTACACCTTC
TRBD1,TRBJ1-2,.,TRBV6-1,CASSEKGAEGYTF,TGTGCCAGCAGTGAAAAGGGGGCGGAAGGCTACACCTTC
TRBD2,TRBJ2-3,.,TRBV19,CASSIDVLGLAGVTDTQYF,TGTGCCAGTAGTATAGACGTACTGGGACTAGCGGGGGTCACAGATACGCAGTATTTT
.,TRBJ2-7,few,TRBV14,CASSQDPASSYEQYF,TGTGCCAGCAGCCAAGATCCAGCTAGCTCCTACGAGCAGTACTTC
TRBD1,TRBJ1-2,once,TRBV28,CASSGTGDAYGYTF,TGTGCCAGCAGCGGGACAGGTGACGCCTATGGCTACACCTTC
TRBD1,TRBJ1-1,.,TRBV6-5,CASSEQGAREAFF,TGTGCCAGCTCTGAACAGGGGGCTCGGGAAGCTTTCTTT
TRBD1,TRBJ2-2,.,TRBV28,CASRTGTGKIGELFF,TGTGCCAGCAGGACCGGGACAGGGAAGATCGGGGAGCTGTTTTTT
TRBD1,TRBJ1-5,.,TRBV6-5,CASRQTGLGGKPQHF,TGTGCCAGCAGACAGACAGGGCTGGGAGGAAAGCCCCAGCATTTT